This TCR beta chain was documented in a study of technical replicates of blood from several donors. The CDR3 consists of 16 residues. Trimming cost V 2 bases and J 0 bases, with 11 bases left between them. Germline CDR1 reads MNHEY; CDR2 reads SMNVEV (reference sequence). Repertoires were generated with immunoSEQ multiplex PCR, while TCRdb's copy carries only in-frame clones and drops some. The sample has under 100,000 clones; 95% are singletons. This clonotype was sampled from a human donor in good health. The sequenced sample was T cells isolated from PBMCs. The chain employs TRBV27 and TRBJ2-1; D call uncertain. CDR3 amino acids: CASSLILRSSYNEQFF. The CDR3 DNA reads as TGTGCCAGCAGTTTAATTCTTAGGAGCTCCTACAATGAGCAGTTCTTC.